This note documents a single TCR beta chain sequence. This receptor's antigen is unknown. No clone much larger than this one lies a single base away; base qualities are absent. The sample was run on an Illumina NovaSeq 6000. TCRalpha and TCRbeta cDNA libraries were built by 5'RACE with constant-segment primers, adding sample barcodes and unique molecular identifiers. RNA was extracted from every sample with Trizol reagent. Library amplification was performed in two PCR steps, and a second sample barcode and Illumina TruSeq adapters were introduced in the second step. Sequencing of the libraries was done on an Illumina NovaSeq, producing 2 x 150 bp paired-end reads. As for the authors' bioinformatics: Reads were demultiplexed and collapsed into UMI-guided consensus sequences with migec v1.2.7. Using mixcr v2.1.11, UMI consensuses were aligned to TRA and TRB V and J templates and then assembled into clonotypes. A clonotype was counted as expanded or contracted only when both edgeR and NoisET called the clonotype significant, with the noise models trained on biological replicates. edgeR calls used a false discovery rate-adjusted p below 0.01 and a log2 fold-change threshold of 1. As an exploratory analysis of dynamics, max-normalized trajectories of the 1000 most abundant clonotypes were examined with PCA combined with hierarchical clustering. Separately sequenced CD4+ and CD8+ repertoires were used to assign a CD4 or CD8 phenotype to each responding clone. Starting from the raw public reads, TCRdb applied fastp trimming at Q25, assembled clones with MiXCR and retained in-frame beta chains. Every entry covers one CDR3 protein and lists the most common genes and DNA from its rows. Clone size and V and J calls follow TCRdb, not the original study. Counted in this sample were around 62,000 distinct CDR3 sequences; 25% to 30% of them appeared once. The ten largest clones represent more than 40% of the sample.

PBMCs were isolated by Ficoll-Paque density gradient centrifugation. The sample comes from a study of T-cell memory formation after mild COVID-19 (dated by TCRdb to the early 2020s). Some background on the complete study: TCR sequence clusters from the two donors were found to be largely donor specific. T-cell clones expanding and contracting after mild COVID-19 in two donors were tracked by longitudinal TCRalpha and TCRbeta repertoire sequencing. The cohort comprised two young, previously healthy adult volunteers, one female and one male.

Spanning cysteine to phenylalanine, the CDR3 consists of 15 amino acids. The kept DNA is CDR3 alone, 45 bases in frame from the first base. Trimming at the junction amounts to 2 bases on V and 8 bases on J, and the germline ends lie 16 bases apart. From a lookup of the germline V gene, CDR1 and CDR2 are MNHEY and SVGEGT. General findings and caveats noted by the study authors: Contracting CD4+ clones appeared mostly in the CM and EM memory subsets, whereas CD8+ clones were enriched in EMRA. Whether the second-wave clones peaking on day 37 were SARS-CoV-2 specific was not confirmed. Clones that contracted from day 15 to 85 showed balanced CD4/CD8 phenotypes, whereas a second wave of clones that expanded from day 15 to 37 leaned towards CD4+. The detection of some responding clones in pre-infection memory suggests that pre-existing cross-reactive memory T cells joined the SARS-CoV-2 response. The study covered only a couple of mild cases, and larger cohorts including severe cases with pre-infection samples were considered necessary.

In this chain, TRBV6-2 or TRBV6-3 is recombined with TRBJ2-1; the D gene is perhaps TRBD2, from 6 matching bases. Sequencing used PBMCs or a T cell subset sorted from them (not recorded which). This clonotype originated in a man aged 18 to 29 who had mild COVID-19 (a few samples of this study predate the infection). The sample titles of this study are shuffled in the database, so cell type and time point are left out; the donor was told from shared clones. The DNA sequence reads TGTGCCAGCAGTTACCGGGGGACTCAGGTGGATGAGCAGTTCTTC. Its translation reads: CASSYRGTQVDEQFF.